This T cell receptor beta chain originates from a study of early T cells in non-severe SARS-CoV-2 infection. Each single cDNA molecule received a unique molecular identifier. TCRdb passed the 5' RACE reads through MiXCR, listing each CDR3 protein once. Among 65,000 to 75,000 distinct CDR3 sequences listed, around 14% were seen once. V shed 2 bases and J shed 3 bases, with 5 bases lying between them. CDR1 and CDR2 from the germline V gene are SEHNR and FQNEAQ (reference sequence). This CDR3 has 12 amino acids. The rearrangement uses TRBV7-9 and TRBJ2-7, with D uncertain. The source material was whole blood. The sequence was obtained from an adult who was a healthcare worker with PCR-confirmed SARS-CoV-2 infection or an uninfected control (not recorded which). CDR3 nucleotide sequence: TGTGCCAGCAGCTTAACCAGCTACGAGCAGTACTTC. It codes for CASSLTSYEQYF.